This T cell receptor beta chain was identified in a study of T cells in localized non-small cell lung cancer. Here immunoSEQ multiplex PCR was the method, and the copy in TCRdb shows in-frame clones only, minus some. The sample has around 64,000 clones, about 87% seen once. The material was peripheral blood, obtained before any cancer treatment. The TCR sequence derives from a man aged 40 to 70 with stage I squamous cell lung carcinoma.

CDR3 in amino acids: CASSLVGTGVNNEQFF. CDR3 nucleotide sequence: TGTGCCAGCAGCTTAGTTGGGACAGGGGTTAATAATGAGCAGTTCTTC. The gene calls are TRBV7-2 and TRBJ2-1, with 10 positions matching TRBD1. This CDR3 is built from 16 residues. Germline lookup yields CDR1 SGHTA and CDR2 FQGNSA. V was clipped by 1 base and J by 7 bases; unmatched bases: 7.